Listed below are T cell receptor beta chains from one sample, sequenced in a study of shared clonotypes between healthy human individuals. The data were produced by immunoSEQ multiplex PCR, yet TCRdb's version contains in-frame clones alone and is incomplete. The table records over 850,000 clones, 75% to 80% of them present only once. Sequenced input: memory CD4+ T cells from PBMCs. Receptor source: a man aged 18-30 years in good health. Some clones in this sample may be carry-over from other donors' samples. Both conserved end residues are part of each CDR3. The D gene is left open where the match is weak. Clone size is shown for a subset of rows, as once, few, many or a class of expanded clone.

>TRBV11-3|TRBD2|TRBJ2-1|.
TGTGCCAGCACCCCAGAAGCGGGAGGAGGGAATGAGCAGTTCTTC
CASTPEAGGGNEQFF
>TRBV7-9|TRBD1|TRBJ1-2|many
TGTGCCAGCACCCCGGACAGGGACCAAGGCTACACCTTC
CASTPDRDQGYTF
>TRBV18|TRBD2|TRBJ2-7|once
TGTGCCAGCTCACCAGCGACTAGCGGAACGGGCGAGCAGTACTTC
CASSPATSGTGEQYF
>TRBV9|.|TRBJ2-7|.
TGTGCCAGCAGCGTAGGGCTAGCTAACGAGCAGTACTTC
CASSVGLANEQYF
>TRBV5-1|.|TRBJ2-1|.
TGCGCCAGCAGCTTGGCGGCAGCCCACGGCAATGAGCAGTTCTTC
CASSLAAAHGNEQFF
>TRBV10-3|.|TRBJ1-3|.
TGTGCCATCAGAGATTCCGGGACTGGAAACACCATATATTTT
CAIRDSGTGNTIYF
>TRBV27|TRBD1|TRBJ1-1|few
TGTGCCAGCAGTCATCAGGGGGGGGACACTGAAGCTTTCTTT
CASSHQGGDTEAFF
>TRBV4-1|.|TRBJ2-7|.
TGCGCCAGCAGCCAGCAGACAGGCGATTTGACTAGATCCGCGGGGGAGCAGTACTTC
CASSQQTGDLTRSAGEQYF
>TRBV2|.|TRBJ2-5|.
TGTGCCAGCAGTTCCCGACGGGAAGAGACCCAGTACTTC
CASSSRREETQYF
>TRBV5-1|.|TRBJ2-7|.
TGCGCCAGCAGGGTCCGGGGTGGCGAGCAGTACTTC
CASRVRGGEQYF
>TRBV10-3|TRBD1|TRBJ1-1|.
TGTGCCATCAGTGTCCCAGGGGGGGATCTAGAAACTGAAGCTTTCTTT
CAISVPGGDLETEAFF
>TRBV30|.|TRBJ2-1|once
TGTGCCTGGGAATCTCCGGGGCCCACCTCCTACAATGAGCAGTTCTTC
CAWESPGPTSYNEQFF
>TRBV4-1|TRBD1|TRBJ1-2|.
TGCGCCAGCAGCCATAGACAGGGTGTATCCGGCTACACCTTC
CASSHRQGVSGYTF
>TRBV13|TRBD2|TRBJ2-2|.
TGTGCCAGCAGCCCCCCAAGGTCTAGCGGGAGTTCCGGGGAGCTGTTTTTT
CASSPPRSSGSSGELFF
>TRBV29-1|.|TRBJ1-5|.
TGCAGCGTACAGGGAGGATTCAATCAGCCCCAGCATTTT
CSVQGGFNQPQHF
>TRBV7-9|.|TRBJ2-3|.
TGTGCCAGCAGCCCCTTAGCGGTCCCACCCACAGATACGCAGTATTTT
CASSPLAVPPTDTQYF
>TRBV5-6|TRBD2|TRBJ2-1|.
TGTGCCAGCAGCTTTGGGGGCGGGAGGGCCGTGAATGAGCAGTTCTTC
CASSFGGGRAVNEQFF
>TRBV7-3|.|TRBJ1-5|.
TGTGCCAGCAGCTTAAGAAAAGACTATAGCAATCAGCCCCAGCATTTT
CASSLRKDYSNQPQHF
>TRBV7-2|TRBD1|TRBJ1-1|.
TGTGCCAGCAGCTCGCGGACAGGGACGGCTTTCTTT
CASSSRTGTAFF
>TRBV30|.|TRBJ1-1|.
TGTGCCTGGAGTGGGTCTGGGGGAGTCACTGAAGCTTTCTTT
CAWSGSGGVTEAFF
>TRBV29-1|.|TRBJ1-2|.
TGCAGCGTTGTGGGGGCCTATGGCTACACCTTC
CSVVGAYGYTF
>TRBV18|.|TRBJ2-1|once
TGTGCCAGCTCCGGGGTTCGAAACAATGAGCAGTTCTTC
CASSGVRNNEQFF
>TRBV6-1|.|TRBJ2-6|once
TGTGCCAGCAGTCTAAGGGCGGCAGGGGCCAACGTCCTGACTTTC
CASSLRAAGANVLTF
>TRBV7-9|.|TRBJ2-1|.
TGTGCCAGCAGCTCCACCCGGCGATCCTACAATGAGCAGTTCTTC
CASSSTRRSYNEQFF
>TRBV27|TRBD2|TRBJ2-1|.
TGTGCCAGCAGTAGGACTAGCGGGAGTACCCATGAGCAGTTCTTC
CASSRTSGSTHEQFF
>TRBV7-9|TRBD2|TRBJ2-7|.
TGTGCCAGCAACTGGGGGACTAGCGGATACGAGCAGTACTTC
CASNWGTSGYEQYF
>TRBV4-1|.|TRBJ2-5|.
TGCGCCAGCAGCCAAGTGGGCAGGGGACTGACCCAGTACTTC
CASSQVGRGLTQYF
>TRBV9|TRBD2|TRBJ2-3|once
TGTGCCAGCAGCGCCCCGACTAGCAGTAGCACAGATACGCAGTATTTT
CASSAPTSSSTDTQYF
>TRBV15|.|TRBJ2-2|.
TGTGCCACCAGCATAGGCGGACGGGGAACCGGGGAGCTGTTTTTT
CATSIGGRGTGELFF
>TRBV5-1|TRBD1|TRBJ2-1|.
TGCGCCAGCAGCTCACCGGGACAGGGTTTCAATGAGCAGTTCTTC
CASSSPGQGFNEQFF
>TRBV6-5|.|TRBJ2-7|few
TGTGCCAGCAGTTCTATCGACAAGACCTACGAGCAGTACTTC
CASSSIDKTYEQYF
>TRBV27|.|TRBJ2-7|.
TGTGCCAGCAGTTGGTCCGGCTATACCTCCTACGAGCAGTACTTC
CASSWSGYTSYEQYF
>TRBV19|TRBD2|TRBJ2-4|.
TGTGCCAGTAGTATAGGGGGACTAGCGGGTAACATTCAGTACTTC
CASSIGGLAGNIQYF
>TRBV9|TRBD2|TRBJ2-3|.
TGTGCCAGCAAAATAGAGCGGGAGGGCCGAAAGGATACGCAGTATTTT
CASKIEREGRKDTQYF
>TRBV6-1|.|TRBJ2-7|once
TGTGCCAGCAGACCATCGTCTTCACGGACCTACGAGCAGTACTTC
CASRPSSSRTYEQYF
>TRBV28|.|TRBJ1-2|.
TGTGCCAGCAGTTATACCTATGGCTACACCTTC
CASSYTYGYTF
>TRBV9|TRBD2|TRBJ2-1|.
TGTGCCAGCAGCGTAGCTATGAAGTCAGCGGGCGGGAGGGACAATGAGCAGTTCTTC
CASSVAMKSAGGRDNEQFF
>TRBV28|.|TRBJ1-2|.
TGTGCCAGCGAGACAGGACCTAATGGCTACACCTTC
CASETGPNGYTF
>TRBV5-1|.|TRBJ2-1|.
TGCGCCAGCAGCTTTGGCACCCCCCTGGCCAATGAGCAGTTCTTC
CASSFGTPLANEQFF
>TRBV5-1|TRBD2|TRBJ2-2|.
TGCGCCAGCAGCTTGGGCGGGAGGACCGGGGAGCTGTTTTTT
CASSLGGRTGELFF
>TRBV6-1|TRBD1|TRBJ1-1|.
TGTGCCAGCAGGGGCCGGGACAGGGAAGCTTTCTTT
CASRGRDREAFF
>TRBV7-3|TRBD2|TRBJ2-7|once
TGTGCCAGCAGCCTTAGCGGGGGATCTTGGGAGCAGTACTTC
CASSLSGGSWEQYF
>TRBV25-1|TRBD1|TRBJ2-3|.
TGTGCCAGCAGTGACCCGGGACAGAACACAGATACGCAGTATTTT
CASSDPGQNTDTQYF
>TRBV6-5|TRBD2|TRBJ2-1|.
TGTGCCAGCAGTTTTCGAGGCGGGAGCTCCTACAATGAGCAGTTCTTC
CASSFRGGSSYNEQFF
>TRBV7-3|TRBD2|TRBJ2-1|.
TGTGCCAGCAGCTTAAACAGCGGGAGCTCCTACAATGAGCAGTTCTTC
CASSLNSGSSYNEQFF
>TRBV21-1|.|TRBJ1-2|.
TGTGCCAGCAGCAAAGGGGGGTTTTCCTTTATGGTCTACACCTTC
CASSKGGFSFMVYTF